This T cell receptor beta chain was sequenced during a study of cytomegalovirus exposure and HLA in healthy donors. Study-wide findings and caveats: Subsequent analysis revealed that first-cohort TCR clusters tended to co-occur in the approximately 120 validation repertoires. Researchers catalogued roughly 170 TCR beta chains as cytomegalovirus-associated.

This CDR3 region has 13 residues. V lost 2 bases and J lost 6, with 9 bases in between. Germline-derived CDR1 and CDR2 are SGHNT and YYREEE (reference sequence). Libraries were prepared by immunoSEQ multiplex PCR; TCRdb keeps only in-frame clonotypes and omits some of them. This sample has 160,000 or so clones, with 80% to 85% found just once. This clone has only a few counts. Its antigen remains unidentified. The sequencing sample was made of PBMCs. This receptor was obtained from a man younger than 40 in good health and CMV-seropositive. This chain connects TRBV5-4 to TRBJ2-1; weak D call: TRBD1 (6 bases). CDR3: CASSLQGPNEQFF. CDR3 DNA: TGTGCCAGCAGCTTACAGGGTCCCAATGAGCAGTTCTTC.